This T cell receptor (beta chain) is drawn from a study of shared clonotypes between healthy human individuals (dated by TCRdb to the early 2020s). Regarding the study in general: The cohort comprised a couple of women and a few men aged 18 to 49 years. Per donor, three plates each were used for CD4 naive and CD4 memory, two for CD8 naive, and one for CD8 memory. To estimate repertoire size and how much clonotype sharing occurs between individuals, the study deeply sequenced the blood TCR repertoires of five healthy adults. To increase sequencing depth and limit assay-specific biases, different laboratories used diverse techniques to prepare libraries and sequence TCR repertoires. Between about 0.85 and 9.5 billion PBMCs per donor were obtained by leukapheresis.

The investigation overall reported the following: Incomplete sequencing was indicated by rarefaction of sorted-subset datasets, despite the large sequencing depth. Pairwise subsampling led to the expectation that sequencing depth would affect the degree of clonotype sharing among donors. The small number of donors limited the genetic and exposure-history diversity represented. Sampling was restricted to blood, and TCR repertoires in tissues likely differ from the TCR repertoires found in blood. Around 5.4% of naive CD4, roughly 3.5% of naive CD8, around 2.3% of memory CD4, and less than 0.45% of memory CD8 clonotypes were shared across a handful of donors. Naive subsets generally had larger estimated clonotype richness than memory subsets. Compared with non-shared clonotypes, the clonotypes found in all four sorted-subset donors had higher generation probabilities.

Using the deep immunoSEQ assay, TCR CDR3 regions were amplified from genomic DNA by multiplex PCR. Genomic DNA extracted from each cell subset was distributed evenly over all wells of several immunoSEQ 96-well plates, and each plate served as one replicate. Each replicate PCR for sorted subsets received around 200 ng genomic DNA, equal to about 30,000 T cell genomes. The purified libraries were quantified using a Qubit 3.0 fluorometer, sized with a Bioanalyzer 2100, and then quantified again using the KAPA Library Quantification kit. Every immunoSEQ 96-well plate was sequenced on a separate single-read 150-cycle Illumina NextSeq 550 flow cell. Under the source paper's analysis protocol: Because the immunoSEQ output held only junctional sequences and lacked quality scores, the filtering could not match the filtering applied to full-length reads. To assign V/J genes and CDR3, sequences were annotated using PyIR, a Python wrapper for IgBLAST v1.9, with IMGT germline references. Any read was removed if the V/J assignment was weak (E-value above 1e-6), the CDR3 was missing, or the read contained stop codons, out-of-frame junctions, or ambiguous translated residues. A V3J clonotype was defined by an identical inferred V gene, J gene, and CDR3 amino acid sequence. Percentage overlap between repertoires was computed as shared unique clonotypes divided by the size of the smaller repertoire. RTK rarefaction, the Chao1 estimator, and Recon v2.1 estimates of unobserved clonotypes were used to assess repertoire richness. Generation probabilities were computed with OLGA for all TCRbeta clonotypes obtained by the gDNA method from four donors. This is the immuneACCESS table as TCRdb keeps it, with only in-frame sequences that have V and J called. A part of the clones is gone; compared with another copy, unresolved V genes explain less than half, and the rest is unexplained. V, J and clone size were drawn from that table, and D and trimming were deduced from the DNA. The sample table records millions of clones; about 92% of these occur just once. The ten largest clones add up to 0.11% to 0.15% of the sample.

Notes on this clone: It lacks a known antigen. Per-base quality was not reported, and no clone a single base away is much larger than it.

Counted from cysteine to phenylalanine, this CDR3 has 13 amino acids. Only the CDR3 DNA stays, 39 bases, in frame from base 1. CDR1 and CDR2, per the germline V gene, are MNHNS and SASEGT. The junction shows trimming of 7 bases on V and 5 bases on J, and the gene matches do not reach 5 bases of it. The donors were healthy, HIV-negative adults who had no recently reported acute infections or vaccinations. All donors were Caucasian adults living in Nashville, Tennessee, USA. CD4+ T cells were enriched by magnetic negative selection; naive cells were then positively selected on CD45RA, and the negative fraction formed the memory subset. Blood was collected by leukapheresis, and PBMCs were isolated by Ficoll-Histopaque density gradient centrifugation and then cryopreserved in liquid nitrogen vapor phase. Purity and quantity of every magnetically sorted T cell population were checked by analytical flow cytometry. Genomic DNA was isolated from every sorted fraction and measured by UV absorbance on a Nanodrop 2000c.

The sequenced material came from naive CD4+ T cells sorted from blood. According to the study, the label for this sample's cell subset or site signals: CD45RA+ positively selected. The V and J segments used are TRBV6-1 and TRBJ1-1, and 9 bases in between align with TRBD1. The source is a young man in good health. CDR3 loop: CASKTGGWTEAFF. The sequence in DNA is TGTGCCAGCAAGACAGGGGGTTGGACTGAAGCTTTCTTT.